This TCR beta chain was retrieved from a study of T cell responses to AZD1222 COVID-19 vaccine. The CDR3 runs to 15 residues. Germline assignment: CDR1 MNHEY and CDR2 SVGAGI. V lost 10 bases to trimming and J lost 0 bases, with 15 bases between them. TCRdb's copy holds only in-frame clones and misses some; the assay was immunoSEQ multiplex PCR. This sample yields about 130,000 clones, of which roughly 82% are seen a single time; over 4% belongs to the top ten. The chain combines TRBV6-5 with TRBJ1-4; D remains ambiguous. The sample here was peripheral blood, taken on day 0 of AZD1222 vaccination. The receptor's source is an adult in good health. CDR3 protein: CAIPDAGATNEKLFF. In DNA form, the CDR3 reads TGTGCCATCCCCGACGCGGGTGCAACTAATGAAAAACTGTTTTTT.